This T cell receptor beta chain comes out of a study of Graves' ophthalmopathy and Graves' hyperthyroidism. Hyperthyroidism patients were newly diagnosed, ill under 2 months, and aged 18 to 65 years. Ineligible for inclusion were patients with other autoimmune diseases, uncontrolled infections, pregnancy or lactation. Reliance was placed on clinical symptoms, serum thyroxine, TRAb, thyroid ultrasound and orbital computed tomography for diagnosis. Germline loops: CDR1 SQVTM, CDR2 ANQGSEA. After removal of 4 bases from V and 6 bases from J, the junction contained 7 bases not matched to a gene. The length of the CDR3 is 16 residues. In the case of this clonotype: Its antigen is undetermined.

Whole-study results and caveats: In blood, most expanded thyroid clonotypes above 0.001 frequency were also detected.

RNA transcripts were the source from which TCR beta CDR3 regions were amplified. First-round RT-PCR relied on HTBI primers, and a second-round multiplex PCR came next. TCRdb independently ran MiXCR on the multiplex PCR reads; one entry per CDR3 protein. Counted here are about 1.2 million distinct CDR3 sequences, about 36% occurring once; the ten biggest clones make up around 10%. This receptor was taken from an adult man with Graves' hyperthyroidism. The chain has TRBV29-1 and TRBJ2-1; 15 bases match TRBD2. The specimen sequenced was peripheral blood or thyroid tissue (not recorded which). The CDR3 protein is CSVGTSGRAPRNEQFF. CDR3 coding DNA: TGCAGCGTTGGGACTAGCGGGAGGGCCCCTCGCAATGAGCAGTTCTTC.